The table lists the clone carrying this T cell receptor (beta chain) with a few counts. V was clipped by 4 bases and J by 8 bases; unmatched bases: 6. From germline, CDR1 is SGHTA and CDR2 FQGNSA. The CDR3 has 15 amino acids. Each cDNA got a UMI-containing oligo ligated at its 3' end. First-round PCR used about 4 cycles and beta primers RC1.1 and RC1.2 covering TRBC1 and TRBC2. TCRdb re-analysed the UMI-ligation and nested PCR reads in MiXCR, keeping a single row per CDR3 protein. The data contain 40,000 to 55,000 distinct CDR3 sequences, 11% of them singletons. The data belong to a study of quantifying T cell responses using KT2 cells. Study-level background: cDNA was made from DNase-treated RNA using alpha and beta constant primers.

The sample consisted of PBMCs spiked with cells of the T cell clone KT2. The V gene is TRBV7-2, the J gene TRBJ1-4; 11 bases map to TRBD1. This TCR was sampled from a human donor. For the CDR3, the DNA is TGTGCCAGCAGCTCCGGGACAGGGGGGCGAGAAAAACTGTTTTTT. Amino acids: CASSSGTGGREKLFF.